These T cell receptor beta chains were read from a single sample in a study of shared clonotypes between healthy human individuals. The protocol was immunoSEQ multiplex PCR, while the TCRdb copy is restricted to in-frame clones and leaves out a portion. The data show hundreds of thousands of clones, roughly 72% seen once. The sample comprised PBMCs. These TCRs come from a middle-aged woman in good health. Some clones in this sample may be carry-over from other donors' samples. Both conserved end residues are part of each CDR3. A D gene is named only where the DNA matches it firmly.

d_call	v_call	j_call	cdr3_nt	cdr3_aa
NA	TRBV19	TRBJ2-6	TGTGCCAGCCACCGATGGGTTAGCTCTGGGGCCAACGTCCTGACTTTC	CASHRWVSSGANVLTF
TRBD2	TRBV7-2	TRBJ2-7	TGTGCCAGCAGCATCCAGGCTCTAGCGGGCCCCTACGAGCAGTACTTC	CASSIQALAGPYEQYF
NA	TRBV7-9	TRBJ1-1	TGTGCCAGCAGCTCCCGGGACGGAATGAACACTGAAGCTTTCTTT	CASSSRDGMNTEAFF
TRBD1	TRBV5-1	TRBJ2-2	TGCGCCAGCAGCCGGGACAGGGGTAACACCGGGGAGCTGTTTTTT	CASSRDRGNTGELFF
TRBD2	TRBV29-1	TRBJ2-3	TGCAGCGTTGAAGGAGCGGGAGGGCCAGATACGCAGTATTTT	CSVEGAGGPDTQYF
NA	TRBV4-3	TRBJ1-5	TGCGCCAGCAGCCAAGATTTGTACGCGCAGGGTGGGGCCCAGCATTTT	CASSQDLYAQGGAQHF
NA	TRBV6-6	TRBJ1-4	TGTGCCAGCCAACCCCGGGGAATGGATGAAAAACTGTTTTTT	CASQPRGMDEKLFF
TRBD1	TRBV27	TRBJ1-4	TGTGCCAGCAGTTTTGGGACAGGGAGTGAAAAACTGTTTTTT	CASSFGTGSEKLFF
NA	TRBV28	TRBJ1-4	TGTGCCAGCAGTTTATTTGGCAGGGAAGGGGAAAAACTGTTTTTT	CASSLFGREGEKLFF
TRBD1	TRBV19	TRBJ1-1	TGTGCCAGTAGTATTAACCGGGACAGGGACACTGAAGCTTTCTTT	CASSINRDRDTEAFF
TRBD1	TRBV6-4	TRBJ1-5	TGTGCCACGGGGACAGGGCATCTGAGGGGCAATCAGCCCCAGCATTTT	CATGTGHLRGNQPQHF
TRBD2	TRBV5-1	TRBJ2-2	TGCGCCAGCAGCCCTCTAGCGGGAGGGAACACCGGGGAGCTGTTTTTT	CASSPLAGGNTGELFF
NA	TRBV9	TRBJ1-3	TGTGCCAGCAGCGTAGGGGGTGGCTCTGGAAACACCATATATTTT	CASSVGGGSGNTIYF
NA	TRBV27	TRBJ2-2	TGTGCCAGCAGTTTACGTGTCAGTCTGGCCGGGGAGCTGTTTTTT	CASSLRVSLAGELFF
NA	TRBV29-1	TRBJ2-4	TGCAGCGTTGCGTTGGGGACCAAAAACATTCAGTACTTC	CSVALGTKNIQYF